Sequencing of this T cell receptor beta chain was carried out in a study of cytomegalovirus exposure and HLA in healthy donors. In the study overall: Among the 398 genotyped donors, 70% to 85% were placed in the Caucasian-associated ancestry cluster.

With respect to this clone: The target antigen is unknown.

The PCR used 60 Vbeta and 13 Jbeta primers. Using immunoSEQ multiplex PCR, the repertoire was profiled, and TCRdb retains in-frame clones only, with some absent. The sample gives 60,000 to 75,000 clones, roughly 71% of which show up once; over 8.5% is in the top ten. Study results and caveats: The authors confirmed in vitro that a few CMV-associated chains were specific for CMV antigens. Compared with the roughly 700-donor mean, an Asian-associated ancestry cluster reportedly had fewer N-insertions, according to a later analysis.

This CDR3 has 12 amino acids. The V end lost 0 bases, the J end lost 11 bases, and 11 bases lay between the germline ends. The germline CDR1 and CDR2 sequences are SGHDT and YYEEEE. This clonotype was obtained from a woman aged 55-75 years in good health and CMV-seropositive. The gene calls are TRBV5-6 and TRBJ1-2; maybe TRBD1 (6 bases). The sample was PBMCs. The CDR3 region has the DNA TGTGCCAGCAGCTTGGGGACAGCTGGATACACCTTC. Its translation is CASSLGTAGYTF.